The 14 T cell receptor beta chains below come from one sample, sequenced in a study of spatial heterogeneity in lung cancer. TCRdb reprocessed the 5' RACE reads with MiXCR, giving one entry per CDR3 protein. This sample has under 150,000 distinct CDR3 sequences, with under 14% found just once. The time point was: blood at routine non-recurrence follow-up after resection. The starting material was PBMCs, obtained at follow-up. The receptors were gathered from a female donor with early-stage non-small cell lung cancer.

This clonotype came up a few times. The genes are TRBV21-1 and TRBJ1-1; the D call TRBD1 from the table was never checked on the DNA. TRBV21-1 is a pseudogene. The CDR3 covers 14 residues. In nucleotides, the CDR3 is TGTGCCAGCAGCAAAGCAGGGGTATTGACTGAAGCTTTCTTT. It specifies CASSKAGVLTEAFF.

The V gene is TRBV30, the J gene TRBJ1-2; tentative D call: TRBD1 (6 bases). The CDR3 spans 14 residues. Germline CDR1 reads GTSNPN; CDR2 reads SVGIG (reference sequence). The V end lost 3 bases, the J end lost 6 bases, and 17 bases lay between the germline ends. CDR3 nucleotides: TGTGCCTGGAGCCCGGCCGGGACAACAAATGGCTACACCTTC. Residues: CAWSPAGTTNGYTF.

The genes are TRBV28 and TRBJ2-7, with 9 bases fitting TRBD1. CDR1 is MDHEN, CDR2 SYDVKM, per germline. The CDR3 is made up of 14 amino acids. The J segment lost 3 bases and the V segment lost 2 bases, leaving 2 bases of the junction unmatched. The chain's CDR3 is CASSLGTGYYEQYF. The CDR3 DNA reads TGTGCCAGCAGTTTAGGGACAGGGTACTACGAGCAGTACTTC.

This clonotype was found many times. This rearrangement joins TRBV20-1 to TRBJ1-5; D unresolved. Trimming left V 2 bases short and J 0 bases short, with 11 bases between. The CDR3 has 15 amino acids. Looked up from germline, CDR1 is DFQATT and CDR2 is SNEGSKA (reference sequence). The CDR3 sequence: CSARNRVHSNQPQHF. The CDR3 bases are TGCAGTGCTAGAAATAGGGTTCATAGCAATCAGCCCCAGCATTTT.

This clonotype appeared many times. The J gene is TRBJ2-3, the V gene TRBV24-1, with 8 positions matching TRBD1. Germline loops: CDR1 KGHDR, CDR2 SFDVKD. This CDR3 has 14 amino acids. Trimming removed 7 bases from V and 3 bases from J; junction bases left unmatched: 5. CDR3 sequence: CATRVGTGTDTQYF. In nucleotides, the CDR3 is TGTGCCACCAGAGTCGGGACAGGTACAGATACGCAGTATTTT.

This clonotype showed up just a few times. CDR3 loop: CASRDTSGRTTDTQYF. CDR3 bases: TGTGCCAGCAGGGATACTAGCGGGAGGACCACAGATACGCAGTATTTT. The rearrangement links TRBV2 to TRBJ2-3; 12 positions agree with TRBD2. Germline loops: CDR1 SNHLY, CDR2 FYNNEI. Unmatched junction bases numbered 6, after V lost 6 bases and J lost 2 bases. This CDR3 has 16 amino acids. The complete variable domain, with remaining parts taken from reference TRBV2 and TRBJ2-3, reads EPEVTQTPSHQVTQMGQEVILRCVPISNHLYFYWYRQILGQKVEFLVSFYNNEISEKSEIFDDQFSVERPDGSNFTLKIRSTKLEDSAMYFCASRDTSGRTTDTQYFGPGTRLTVL.

This clonotype came up many times. The rearrangement joins TRBV27 to TRBJ1-2, with 8 bases identical to TRBD1. The CDR3 contains 14 residues. V gave up 6 bases and J gave up 3 bases; unmatched junction bases: 6. Germline CDR1 and CDR2: MNHEY and SMNVEV (reference sequence). The CDR3: CASRRQGPDYGYTF. CDR3 DNA: TGTGCCAGCAGAAGACAGGGGCCGGACTATGGCTACACCTTC.

In its sample, this clonotype was seen a few times. This rearrangement joins TRBV10-2 to TRBJ2-1, with TRBD2 matching over 11 bases. Germline assignment: CDR1 WSHSY and CDR2 SAAADI. J was trimmed by 5 bases and V by 7 bases; bases with no gene match: 7. The CDR3 is 15 residues long. For the CDR3, the DNA is TGCGCCAGCACCTATAGCGGGAGGGCCAACAATGAGCAGTTCTTC. It codes for CASTYSGRANNEQFF.

The rearrangement joins TRBV7-2 to TRBJ1-1; TRBD1 is a possible D gene (6 bases). The CDR3 runs to 16 residues. Trimming stripped 5 bases from V and 4 bases from J, with 20 bases between. CDR1 and CDR2 from the germline V gene are SGHTA and FQGNSA. The CDR3 sequence is CASSPFDAGAGTEAFF. Written as DNA, the CDR3 is TGTGCCAGCAGCCCCTTCGATGCGGGGGCTGGCACTGAAGCTTTCTTT.

This clonotype was counted many times. The chain recombines TRBV7-9 with TRBJ2-3; D is ambiguous. V dropped 6 bases and J dropped 4 bases, with 11 bases sitting between them. The CDR3 length is 13 residues. The V gene's germline CDR1 is SEHNR and CDR2 FQNEAQ (reference sequence). As DNA, the CDR3 is TGTGCCAGCAGTCCCCCCTTCCCAGATACGCAGTATTTT. Amino acids: CASSPPFPDTQYF.

This clonotype was recorded a few times. This chain joins TRBV20-1 and TRBJ2-1; D possibly corresponds to TRBD2 (5 bases). Germline V gene sequence: CDR1 DFQATT, CDR2 SNEGSKA (reference sequence). The germline V and J ends were trimmed by 5 bases and 7 bases, with 18 bases remaining between them. This CDR3 is 14 amino acids long. The CDR3 loop reads CSAPLPGRRNEQFF. The CDR3 bases are TGCAGTGCTCCCCTCCCGGGCCGGAGGAATGAGCAGTTCTTC.

This clonotype was counted at least ten times. This CDR3 reads CASRDGSLSGNTIYF. The DNA for the CDR3 is TGTGCCAGCAGAGACGGGTCACTCTCTGGAAACACCATATATTTT. The V gene is TRBV7-2, the J gene TRBJ1-3, with D hard to call. The V and J ends lost 6 bases and 0 bases respectively, with 12 bases between them. Germline CDR1 and CDR2: SGHTA and FQGNSA. The CDR3 is 15 amino acids.

This clonotype showed up many times. V gene TRBV6-5 combines with J gene TRBJ1-6; maybe TRBD1 (5 bases). CDR1 is MNHEY and CDR2 is SVGAGI in the germline V gene. The CDR3 covers 15 residues. V dropped 6 bases and J dropped 8 bases, with 17 bases sitting between them. The CDR3 here is CASRLTQGVYSPLHF. The CDR3 DNA is TGTGCCAGCAGACTGACCCAGGGAGTGTATTCACCCCTCCACTTT.

This clonotype appeared many times. The chain joins TRBV5-5 to TRBJ2-4; maybe TRBD1 (7 bases). The CDR3 sequence is 16 residues long. The V end was cut by 3 bases, the J end by 0 bases, with 13 bases between. The germline gives CDR1 SGHKS, CDR2 YYEKEE (reference sequence). CDR3 in amino acids: CASSSAGGLAKNIQYF. CDR3 DNA sequence: TGTGCCAGCAGCTCGGCAGGGGGACTAGCCAAAAACATTCAGTACTTC.